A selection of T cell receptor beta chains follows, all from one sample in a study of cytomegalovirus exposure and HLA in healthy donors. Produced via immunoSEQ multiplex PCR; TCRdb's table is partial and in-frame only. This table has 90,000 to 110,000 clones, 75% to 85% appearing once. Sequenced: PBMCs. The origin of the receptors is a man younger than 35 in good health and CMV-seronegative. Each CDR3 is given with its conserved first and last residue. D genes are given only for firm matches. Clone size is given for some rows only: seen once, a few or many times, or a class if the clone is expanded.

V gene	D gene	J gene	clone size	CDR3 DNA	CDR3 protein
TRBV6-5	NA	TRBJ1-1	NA	TGTGCCAGCAGGGGGACTCCCCGGAACACTGAAGCTTTCTTT	CASRGTPRNTEAFF
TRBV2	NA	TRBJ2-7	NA	TGTGCCAGCATGGTATCCTCCGAGCAGTACTTC	CASMVSSEQYF
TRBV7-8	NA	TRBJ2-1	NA	TGTGCCAGCAGCCCCTTCCTGGCGGGAACCCTGCGCAATGAGCAGTTCTTC	CASSPFLAGTLRNEQFF
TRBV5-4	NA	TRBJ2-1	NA	TGTGCCAGCAGCTTGGGGGCGGGGACGAGCTCCTACAATGAGCAGTTCTTC	CASSLGAGTSSYNEQFF
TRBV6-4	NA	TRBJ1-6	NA	TGTGCCAGCAGTGACGGGCCGGGGAATTCACCCCTCCACTTT	CASSDGPGNSPLHF
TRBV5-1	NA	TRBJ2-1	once	TGCGCCAGCAGCGTCACAGGGAACAATGAGCAGTTCTTC	CASSVTGNNEQFF
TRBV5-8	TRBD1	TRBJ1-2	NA	TGTGCCAGCAGCTCCGGACAGGCGAATGGCTACACCTTC	CASSSGQANGYTF
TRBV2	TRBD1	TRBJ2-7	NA	TGTGCCAGCAGTGAACAACAGGGGGCGGGCGAGCAGTACTTC	CASSEQQGAGEQYF
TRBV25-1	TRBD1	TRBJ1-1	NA	TGTGCCAGCACTCGGACAGGGGGCATCACTGAAGCTTTCTTT	CASTRTGGITEAFF
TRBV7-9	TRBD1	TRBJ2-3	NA	TGTTCCAGTAGTCAGTGGGACAGGGGGACAGATGCGCAGTATTTT	CSSSQWDRGTDAQYF
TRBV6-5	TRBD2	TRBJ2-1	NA	TGTGCCAGCAGTTCGAAACTAGCGGGAAATAGCAATGAGCAGTTCTTC	CASSSKLAGNSNEQFF